Below, 7 T cell receptor beta chains from the same sample are listed, as sequenced in a study of breast tumors, draining lymph nodes, adjacent tissues. Breast cancer patients provided tissue from their axillary draining lymph nodes. MiXCR, run by TCRdb on the multiplex PCR reads, gives a single entry per CDR3 protein. The table lists about 180,000 distinct CDR3 sequences, approximately 30% of them singletons, with roughly 4.5% in the top ten. The sequencing input was axillary lymph node tissue. The receptors were gathered from a female donor with breast cancer. Some clones in this sample may be carry-over from other donors' samples.

Many counts were recorded for this clonotype. This sequence joins TRBV7-8 and TRBJ1-4; 8 bases map to TRBD1. The V and J ends lost 6 bases and 2 bases, in that order; junction bases with no gene match: 5. Germline V CDR1 and CDR2: SGHVS, FQNEAQ. This CDR3 spans 15 amino acids. CDR3: CASRPGGSTNEKLFF. CDR3 nucleotide sequence: TGTGCCAGCAGGCCAGGGGGCTCGACTAATGAAAAACTGTTTTTT.

In this sample, this clonotype turned up a few times. The gene calls are TRBV5-4 and TRBJ2-5; a possible D gene is TRBD2 (7 bases). Germline lookup yields CDR1 SGHNT and CDR2 YYREEE (reference sequence). The length of the CDR3 is 16 residues. The V and J ends lost 0 bases and 2 bases respectively, with 14 bases between them. CDR3 residues: CASSLAGGLGQETQYF. Written as DNA, the CDR3 is TGTGCCAGCAGCTTGGCGGGGGGCTTGGGGCAAGAGACCCAGTACTTC. Using reference TRBV5-4 and TRBJ2-5 for the parts outside the CDR3, the full variable domain is ETGVTQSPTHLIKTRGQQVTLRCSSQSGHNTVSWYQQALGQGPQFIFQYYREEENGRGNFPPRFSGLQFPNYSSELNVNALELDDSALYLCASSLAGGLGQETQYFGPGTRLLVL.

This clonotype has a count of ten or more. CDR3 sequence (DNA): TGCAGCGTGCTAGGACTAGCGGGATTAGAGACCCAGTACTTC. As protein: CSVLGLAGLETQYF. The chain couples TRBV29-1 to TRBJ2-5, with 12 positions matching TRBD2. CDR3 length: 14 amino acids. After removal of 6 bases from V and 4 bases from J, the junction contained 6 bases not matched to a gene. Per the germline V gene, CDR1 is SQVTM and CDR2 is ANQGSEA.

This chain connects TRBV10-3 to TRBJ1-4; 10 bases line up with TRBD1. The length of the CDR3 is 16 residues. With V trimmed by 4 bases and J by 5 bases, 7 bases remained unmatched. CDR1 and CDR2 from the germline V gene are ENHRY and SYGVKD. The CDR3 coding sequence is TGTGCCATCAGTGCATCCGGGACAGGGGCAAATGAAAAACTGTTTTTT. Protein sequence: CAISASGTGANEKLFF.

This clonotype has just a few counts. Given a much more abundant clone one base away, this may be a read error. The V gene is TRBV20-1, the J gene TRBJ1-5; 7 positions match TRBD1. This CDR3 is built from 15 residues. Per germline, CDR1 DFQATT and CDR2 SNEGSKA (reference sequence). CDR3 DNA: TGCAGTGCCCGTTACACAGGGGATAGCACTCAGCCCCAGCATTTT. Translating gives CSARYTGDSTQPQHF.

This clonotype appeared many times. The chain uses TRBV7-9 and TRBJ1-2; D possibly corresponds to TRBD1 (6 bases). CDR1 is SEHNR, CDR2 FQNEAQ, per germline (reference sequence). This CDR3 contains 14 residues. Trimming pared 1 base from V and 6 bases from J, leaving 12 bases between. In DNA, the CDR3 is TGTGCCAGCAGCTTAGAGTCCAGGGGCCATGGCTACACCTTC. Translation gives CASSLESRGHGYTF.

The chain links TRBV6-1 to TRBJ1-2, with 10 bases aligning to TRBD1. J lost 1 base, V lost 6 bases, and 5 bases had no gene match. Germline-derived CDR1 and CDR2 are MNHNS and SASEGT. There are 15 residues in the CDR3. The CDR3 reads CASRRDRGDNYGYTF. The CDR3 DNA reads as TGTGCCAGCAGACGGGACAGGGGCGATAACTATGGCTACACCTTC.